These T cell receptor beta chains were read from a single sample in a study of blood T cells in healthy people across ages. A single record per CDR3 protein comes from TCRdb applying MiXCR to the 5' RACE reads. The table has about 1,500,000 distinct CDR3 sequences, roughly 40% seen once; the top ten hold approximately 7.9%. The sequenced sample was blood. The source is a woman younger than 30 in good health. Each CDR3 is given with its conserved first and last residue. The D gene is left open where the match is weak. Clone size appears in some rows only: once, few, many, or a class for an expanded clone.

clone size	D gene	V gene	J gene	CDR3 protein	CDR3 DNA
few	NA	TRBV7-8	TRBJ2-3	CASSPIAGASDTQYF	TGTGCCAGCAGCCCGATCGCGGGGGCGTCCGATACGCAGTATTTT
few	NA	TRBV4-2	TRBJ2-1	CASSPLGKDEQFF	TGTGCCAGCAGCCCCTTGGGGAAAGATGAGCAGTTCTTC
NA	NA	TRBV7-9	TRBJ2-7	CASSLELDFSYEQYF	TGTGCCAGCAGCTTAGAGCTGGACTTCTCCTACGAGCAGTACTTC
few	TRBD2	TRBV10-3	TRBJ2-1	CAISDGGSGYNEQFF	TGTGCCATCAGTGATGGCGGGAGTGGTTACAATGAGCAGTTCTTC
NA	NA	TRBV21-1	TRBJ2-7	CARPRSRNYEQYF	TGTGCCAGACCCCGAAGCCGGAACTACGAGCAGTACTTC
few	NA	TRBV27	TRBJ2-1	CASSLLTGFEQFF	TGTGCCAGCAGTTTATTGACGGGGTTTGAGCAGTTCTTC
NA	NA	TRBV29-1	TRBJ2-2	CSAKGGQTNTGELFF	TGCAGCGCCAAAGGGGGACAAACGAACACCGGGGAGCTGTTTTTT
NA	NA	TRBV4-2	TRBJ2-5	CASKNGETQYF	TGTGCCAGCAAGAACGGGGAGACCCAGTACTTC
NA	NA	TRBV24-1	TRBJ2-5	CATSGSGKGETQYF	TGTGCCACCAGTGGGTCCGGAAAGGGGGAGACCCAGTACTTC
NA	NA	TRBV4-1	TRBJ2-5	CASGVVVEETQYF	TGCGCCAGCGGAGTAGTGGTTGAGGAGACCCAGTACTTC
NA	NA	TRBV7-2	TRBJ2-1	CASRGTGGEEFF	TGTGCCAGCAGAGGGACCGGCGGGGAAGAGTTCTTC
NA	TRBD2	TRBV7-9	TRBJ2-1	CASSLVGTSGGYNEQFF	TGTGCCAGCAGCTTAGTCGGGACTAGCGGGGGTTACAATGAGCAGTTCTTC
NA	NA	TRBV6-6	TRBJ1-5	CASSIQGQPQHF	TGTGCCAGCAGTATTCAGGGTCAGCCCCAGCATTTT
NA	TRBD2	TRBV7-9	TRBJ2-7	CAGSFTSASYEQYF	TGCGCCGGCAGTTTTACTAGCGCCTCCTACGAGCAGTACTTC
NA	TRBD2	TRBV28	TRBJ2-7	CASNGGFEQYF	TGTGCCAGCAACGGGGGGTTCGAGCAGTACTTC
NA	TRBD1	TRBV6-5	TRBJ1-2	CASSFDRDSNYGYTF	TGTGCCAGCAGTTTTGATCGGGACAGCAACTATGGCTACACCTTC
few	TRBD2	TRBV20-1	TRBJ2-1	CSASRDYGDEQFF	TGCAGTGCTAGCCGGGACTACGGGGATGAGCAGTTCTTC
NA	TRBD1	TRBV20-1	TRBJ1-1	CSARDPTGANTEAFF	TGCAGTGCTAGAGATCCGACAGGGGCGAACACTGAAGCTTTCTTT
NA	NA	TRBV3-1	TRBJ2-1	CASSQGTFPNEQFF	TGTGCCAGCAGCCAAGGGACTTTCCCAAATGAGCAGTTCTTC
NA	TRBD1	TRBV20-1	TRBJ2-5	CGAVLDRDQETQYF	TGCGGTGCTGTACTGGACAGGGACCAAGAGACCCAGTACTTC
NA	NA	TRBV25-1	TRBJ1-2	CASSEGARGYGYTF	TGTGCCAGCAGTGAGGGGGCGCGTGGCTATGGCTACACCTTC
NA	NA	TRBV2	TRBJ2-1	CASSEATYNEQFF	TGTGCCAGCAGTGAAGCCACCTACAATGAGCAGTTCTTC
NA	NA	TRBV2	TRBJ2-7	CASTSIGGFEYF	TGTGCCAGCACCTCTATAGGAGGGTTTGAGTACTTC
NA	NA	TRBV20-1	TRBJ2-7	CSASSAGFEQYF	TGCAGTGCTAGCTCAGCGGGTTTTGAGCAGTACTTC
once	NA	TRBV5-1	TRBJ2-1	CASSFISGDEQFF	TGCGCCAGCAGCTTTATCAGTGGGGATGAGCAGTTCTTC
NA	NA	TRBV2	TRBJ2-5	CASSEYRGVYNEQYF	TGTGCCAGCAGTGAATATCGCGGGGTGTACAATGAGCAGTACTTC
many	NA	TRBV20-1	TRBJ1-2	CSAREQAYGYTF	TGCAGTGCAAGGGAGCAGGCCTATGGCTACACCTTC
once	NA	TRBV6-1	TRBJ2-7	CASSEARGVKKGYEQYF	TGTGCCAGCAGTGAAGCGAGGGGCGTAAAGAAAGGGTACGAGCAGTACTTC
few	TRBD2	TRBV9	TRBJ2-1	CASSGGTSGVNEQFF	TGTGCCAGCAGCGGAGGGACTAGCGGTGTCAATGAGCAGTTCTTC
few	TRBD2	TRBV6-2/TRBV6-3	TRBJ2-1	CASSWTSGSLFF	TGTGCCAGCAGTTGGACTAGCGGGAGTCTGTTCTTC
NA	TRBD2	TRBV20-1	TRBJ2-3	CSAPPWAGGQYDTQYF	TGCAGTGCTCCTCCATGGGCGGGAGGGCAGTATGATACGCAGTATTTT
NA	NA	TRBV12-3/TRBV12-4	TRBJ2-2	CASRGSFANTGELFF	TGTGCCAGCAGGGGGTCGTTCGCGAACACCGGGGAGCTGTTTTTT
NA	NA	TRBV7-2	TRBJ2-1	CASSPFRDQLSLKYNEQFF	TGTGCCAGCAGTCCCTTCCGGGACCAGTTAAGTTTAAAGTACAATGAGCAGTTCTTC
few	NA	TRBV10-3	TRBJ1-2	CAIGPKDGYTF	TGTGCCATAGGCCCTAAGGATGGCTACACCTTC
NA	TRBD2	TRBV2	TRBJ2-7	CASSESHPAGGYEQYF	TGTGCCAGCAGTGAATCGCACCCTGCGGGAGGCTACGAGCAGTACTTC
NA	TRBD1	TRBV5-1	TRBJ2-7	CASSLERDRVAEQYF	TGCGCCAGCAGCTTGGAACGGGACAGGGTAGCCGAGCAGTACTTC
NA	TRBD1	TRBV30	TRBJ1-2	CAWRSNRGGFYGYTF	TGTGCCTGGAGGTCAAACAGGGGGGGATTCTATGGCTACACCTTC
few	NA	TRBV5-1	TRBJ1-6	CASRREGSSPLHF	TGCGCCAGCAGGAGGGAGGGGTCCTCACCCCTCCACTTT
few	TRBD2	TRBV27	TRBJ2-3	CASSPRGAGGNPTDTQYF	TGTGCCAGCAGCCCCAGAGGAGCGGGGGGAAACCCCACAGATACGCAGTATTTT
NA	TRBD1	TRBV10-3	TRBJ2-5	CAISRTDPTGTGHNEQYF	TGTGCCATCAGTCGGACCGACCCAACCGGGACAGGGCACAATGAGCAGTACTTC
NA	NA	TRBV14	TRBJ2-3	CASSQEGGPLAYTDTQYF	TGTGCCAGCAGCCAAGAAGGAGGCCCGCTAGCCTACACAGATACGCAGTATTTT
NA	NA	TRBV11-2	TRBJ1-2	CASSSIQGYYGYTF	TGTGCCAGCAGCTCCATTCAGGGGTACTATGGCTACACCTTC
NA	TRBD2	TRBV29-1	TRBJ2-1	CSVHGGSGTPYNEQFF	TGCAGCGTCCATGGGGGTAGCGGGACTCCCTACAATGAGCAGTTCTTC
once	NA	TRBV30	TRBJ2-2	CAWSVQGPGELFF	TGTGCCTGGAGTGTACAAGGTCCCGGGGAGCTGTTTTTT
NA	NA	TRBV20-1	TRBJ2-7	CSAREPKGGGWEQYF	TGCAGTGCTAGAGAACCCAAGGGGGGAGGATGGGAGCAGTACTTC
many	TRBD1	TRBV10-3	TRBJ1-2	CAIMPGTGYGYTF	TGTGCCATCATGCCCGGGACAGGATATGGCTACACCTTC
NA	TRBD2	TRBV5-1	TRBJ2-1	CASSWRGVAGRDNEQFF	TGCGCCAGCAGCTGGCGTGGGGTAGCGGGAAGGGACAATGAGCAGTTCTTC
few	TRBD1	TRBV6-5	TRBJ1-1	CASSFQGASTEAFF	TGTGCCAGCAGTTTTCAGGGGGCCAGCACTGAAGCTTTCTTT
few	TRBD1	TRBV20-1	TRBJ2-1	CSARDRRQGMGEQFF	TGCAGTGCTAGAGATCGGAGACAGGGGATGGGAGAGCAGTTCTTC
NA	NA	TRBV4-1	TRBJ2-7	CASSQMDSPGYEQYF	TGCGCCAGCAGCCAAATGGACAGTCCGGGCTACGAGCAGTACTTC
once	NA	TRBV5-1	TRBJ2-7	CASSLDGREFDEQYF	TGCGCCAGCAGCTTGGACGGGAGAGAGTTTGACGAGCAGTACTTC
NA	NA	TRBV4-2	TRBJ2-3	CASSQDEAWDTQYF	TGTGCCAGCAGCCAAGATGAGGCGTGGGATACGCAGTATTTT
NA	NA	TRBV5-1	TRBJ1-3	CASSLGGDGGNTIYF	TGCGCCAGCAGCTTGGGGGGGGACGGTGGAAACACCATATATTTT
many	NA	TRBV20-1	TRBJ2-3	CSAREEGTRTQYF	TGCAGTGCTAGAGAAGAGGGGACGAGGACGCAGTATTTT
NA	NA	TRBV11-2	TRBJ2-2	CASSPRPTGELFF	TGTGCCAGCAGCCCTCGGCCTACCGGGGAGCTGTTTTTT